This TCR beta chain was recovered during a study of blood T cells in healthy people across ages. Study-level findings and limits: Roughly linear declines in TCR beta diversity per million T cells occurred with age.

Germline assignment: CDR1 SGHTA and CDR2 FQGNSA. V shed 6 bases and J 2 bases; nucleotides not matched to a gene: 8. The CDR3 sequence is 15 residues long. Through a sample-barcoded 5' primer and a J-beta primer mix, a second PCR was run for roughly 7 to 11 cycles. TCRdb passed the 5' RACE reads through MiXCR, listing each CDR3 protein once. In the table there are about 640,000 distinct CDR3 sequences, 58% of which are singletons. Concerning this clonotype: Its matching antigen is unknown.

Sequencing was carried out using blood. This receptor was identified in a man between 60 and 75 years old in good health. V is TRBV7-2 and J is TRBJ2-3; 7 positions match TRBD1. Written as DNA, the CDR3 is TGTGCCAGCAGGTTGCCGGGACAGTTCACAGATACGCAGTATTTT. Translating gives CASRLPGQFTDTQYF. Drawing the rest from reference TRBV7-2 and TRBJ2-3, the complete variable domain is GAGVSQSPSNKVTEKGKDVELRCDPISGHTALYWYRQSLGQGLEFLIYFQGNSAPDKSGLPSDRFSAERTGGSVSTLTIQRTQQEDSAVYLCASRLPGQFTDTQYFGPGTRLTVL.